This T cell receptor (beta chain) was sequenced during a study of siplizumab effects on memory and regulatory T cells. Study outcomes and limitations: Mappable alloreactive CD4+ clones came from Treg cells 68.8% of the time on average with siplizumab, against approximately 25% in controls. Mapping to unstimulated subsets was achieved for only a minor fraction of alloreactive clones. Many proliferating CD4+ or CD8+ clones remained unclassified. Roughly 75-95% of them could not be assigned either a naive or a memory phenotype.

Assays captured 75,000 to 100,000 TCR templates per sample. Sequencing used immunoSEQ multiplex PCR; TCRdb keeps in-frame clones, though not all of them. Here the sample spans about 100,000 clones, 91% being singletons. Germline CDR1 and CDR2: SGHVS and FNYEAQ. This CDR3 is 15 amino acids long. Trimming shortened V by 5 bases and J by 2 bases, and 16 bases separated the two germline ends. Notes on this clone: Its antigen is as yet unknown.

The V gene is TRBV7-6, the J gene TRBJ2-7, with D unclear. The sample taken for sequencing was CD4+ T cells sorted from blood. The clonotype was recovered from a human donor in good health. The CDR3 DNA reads TGTGCCAGCAGCCTCAGCTTTCAAACAACCTACGAGCAGTACTTC. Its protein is CASSLSFQTTYEQYF.